This T cell receptor beta chain originates from a study of chemoradiotherapy in HPV16-positive cancers. CDR1 is SGDLS and CDR2 is YYNGEE in the germline V gene. V gave up 7 bases and J gave up 4 bases; unmatched junction bases: 6. This CDR3 is built from 14 residues. Here immunoSEQ multiplex PCR was the method, and the copy in TCRdb shows in-frame clones only, minus some. The profile covers 3,300 or so clones, with around 66% appearing a single time and roughly 15% taken by the ten largest. The TCR was taken from a human donor with HPV-associated anogenital cancer. Sampling was done from a patient who underwent chemoradiotherapy. The chain combines TRBV9 with TRBJ2-2, with 8 bases aligning to TRBD2. Here the CDR3 DNA reads TGTGCCAGCGGACGGGCGGGGGGCACCGGGGAGCTGTTTTTT. It is translated as CASGRAGGTGELFF.